This TCR beta chain is drawn from a study of a mutant IDH1 vaccine in newly diagnosed glioma. Notes on the study in general: There were vaccine-induced immune responses in under 95% of the patients.

Regarding time point: baseline, week 1 (first vaccination visit). Treatment indicated: pre-vaccination baseline after standard-of-care therapy. Points on this clone: Its specificity is not known.

The CDR3 runs to 16 residues. The V and J ends lost 3 bases and 2 bases respectively, with 16 bases between them. Germline V gene lookup returns CDR1 SGHAT and CDR2 FQNNGV. Clones were sequenced by immunoSEQ multiplex PCR, and TCRdb holds only the in-frame ones, with some missing. The sample carries just under 95,000 clones, roughly four fifths recorded once. The chain combines TRBV11-2 with TRBJ1-2; possible D gene TRBD1, 6 bases. The source material was PBMCs, sampled from a glioma patient treated with radiotherapy, temozolomide or both. The receptor was isolated from a woman in her 50s with glioma. The CDR3: CASSFRGPISNYGYTF. The CDR3 DNA sequence: TGTGCCAGCAGCTTCAGGGGCCCGATTTCCAACTATGGCTACACCTTC.